The 23 T cell receptor beta chains presented below share a single source sample, sequenced in a study of CD8+ T cells in alopecia areata. RNA, once extracted, was reverse transcribed into cDNA for use as the sequencing template. Using immunoSEQ multiplex PCR, the repertoire was profiled, and TCRdb retains in-frame clones only, with some absent. The table has more than 95,000 clones, 47% seen once. Sequenced input: NKG2D-low CD8+ T cells sorted from blood. These receptor sequences come from a human donor with alopecia areata.

The V gene is TRBV9, the J gene TRBJ1-4; 9 nucleotides agree with TRBD1. Trimming cost V 3 bases and J 15 bases; bases outside gene matches: 6. From germline, CDR1 is SGDLS and CDR2 YYNGEE. There are 12 residues in the CDR3. CDR3 nucleotides: TGTGCCAGCAGCGGAGGGACAGGGCTATTGTTTTTT. Amino acids: CASSGGTGLLFF.

The rearrangement uses TRBV4-2 and TRBJ2-5, with 7 bases identical to TRBD2. Germline trimming cut 4 bases from V and 10 bases from J; bases unmatched to any gene: 3. CDR3 length: 11 amino acids. The germline gives CDR1 LGHNA, CDR2 YNFKEQ. CDR3 sequence: CASSPGGGQYF. The CDR3 bases are TGTGCCAGCAGCCCGGGGGGAGGCCAGTACTTC.

This clone was observed a handful of times. The chain combines TRBV5-1 with TRBJ1-2; weak D call: TRBD1 (5 bases). Germline V gene sequence: CDR1 SGHRS, CDR2 YFSETQ. This CDR3 contains 11 residues. V lost 2 bases and J 10 bases, leaving 9 bases between the germline ends. The CDR3 reads CASSFGQAYTF. CDR3 coding DNA: TGCGCCAGCAGCTTCGGACAAGCCTACACCTTC.

This clone was detected once. J is TRBJ1-2 and V is TRBV29-1; TRBD1 aligns across 7 bases. Germline CDR1 reads SQVTM; CDR2 reads ANQGSEA. This CDR3 is built from 10 residues. With 4 bases clipped from V and 12 bases from J, the junction kept 5 bases outside the gene matches. The CDR3 DNA reads TGCAGCGTTGCGGGGACAGAACACACCTTC. Translation: CSVAGTEHTF.

In its sample, this clone was seen a few times. The chain recombines TRBV2 with TRBJ2-7; perhaps TRBD2 as D (5 bases). CDR3 length: 14 amino acids. Germline assignment: CDR1 SNHLY and CDR2 FYNNEI. V dropped 6 bases and J dropped 3 bases, with 15 bases sitting between them. The CDR3 bases are TGTGCCAGCAGCCCCCGGGAAAGGGTCTACGAGCAGTACTTC. Protein sequence: CASSPRERVYEQYF.

In this sample, this clone turned up a few times. This chain joins TRBV29-1 and TRBJ2-1; 7 bases are a match to TRBD1. There are 12 residues in the CDR3. Germline V gives CDR1 SQVTM, CDR2 ANQGSEA. With V trimmed by 7 bases and J by 9 bases, 9 bases remained unmatched. The CDR3 loop is CSGQGAESEQFF. In nucleotides, the CDR3 is TGCAGCGGACAGGGTGCGGAATCTGAGCAGTTCTTC.

The chain links TRBV2 to TRBJ2-3, with TRBD2 identical over 8 bases. CDR1 is SNHLY and CDR2 is FYNNEI in the germline V gene. The CDR3 length is 13 residues. With V trimmed by 7 bases and J by 6 bases, 6 bases remained unmatched. CDR3 protein: CASMGGRSDTQYF. The CDR3 nucleotides read TGTGCCAGCATGGGCGGGAGGTCCGATACGCAGTATTTT.

This chain links TRBV9 with TRBJ1-1; D call uncertain. V gave up 4 bases and J gave up 3 bases, with 7 bases separating them. The CDR3 contains 12 residues. CDR1 and CDR2 from the germline V gene are SGDLS and YYNGEE. The chain's CDR3 is CASSPADTEAFF. CDR3 sequence (DNA): TGTGCCAGCAGCCCCGCAGACACTGAAGCTTTCTTT. The full variable domain, rest sourced from reference TRBV9 and TRBJ1-1, is DSGVTQTPKHLITATGQRVTLRCSPRSGDLSVYWYQQSLDQGLQFLIQYYNGEERAKGNILERFSAQQFPDLHSELNLSSLELGDSALYFCASSPADTEAFFGQGTRLTVV.

The count of this clone is one. The CDR3 bases are TGCAGCGTTCTTACCCTAGCGGGAGGGTACGAGCAGTACTTC. Encoded protein: CSVLTLAGGYEQYF. This chain joins TRBV29-1 and TRBJ2-7, with 12 bases lining up with TRBD2. The CDR3 consists of 14 residues. Germline trimming cut 5 bases from V and 4 bases from J; bases unmatched to any gene: 6. CDR1 is SQVTM and CDR2 is ANQGSEA in the germline V gene.

The chain recombines TRBV9 with TRBJ2-2; perhaps TRBD2 as D (5 bases). V was cut by 2 bases and J by 1 base, with 9 bases left in between. Germline V CDR1 and CDR2: SGDLS, YYNGEE. The CDR3 runs 15 residues. This CDR3 reads CASSVREGNTGELFF. The CDR3 region has the DNA TGTGCCAGCAGCGTGCGTGAGGGGAACACCGGGGAGCTGTTTTTT.

J is TRBJ1-1 and V is TRBV30; D may be TRBD1 (6 bases). CDR3 length: 11 amino acids. In germline, CDR1 is GTSNPN, CDR2 SVGIG (reference sequence). V lost 3 bases and J lost 10, with 12 bases in between. DNA of the CDR3: TGTGCCTGGAGAACCGGGGGGCGAGCTTTCTTT. Protein sequence: CAWRTGGRAFF.

This clone occurred a few times. V and J are TRBV28 and TRBJ1-1; D unclear. This CDR3 region has 10 residues. The V gene lost 3 bases and the J gene lost 7 bases, with 3 bases spanning the gap. Germline CDR1 is MDHEN and CDR2 is SYDVKM. CDR3 bases: TGTGCCAGCAGTTTGGGTGAAGCTTTCTTT. Translation gives CASSLGEAFF.

This clone has only a few counts. The chain carries TRBV29-1 and TRBJ1-1, with a possible D match to TRBD1 (6 bases). Germline CDR1 SQVTM, CDR2 ANQGSEA. The CDR3 runs to 14 residues. V gave up 4 bases and J gave up 3 bases, with 15 bases separating them. In nucleotides, the CDR3 is TGCAGCGTTGCCCCGGCAGGGGAGGACACTGAAGCTTTCTTT. Its protein is CSVAPAGEDTEAFF.

The chain is built from TRBV29-1 and TRBJ2-7, with TRBD1 identical over 7 bases. The CDR3 runs to 13 residues. Germline V gene lookup returns CDR1 SQVTM and CDR2 ANQGSEA. V trimming: 4 bases; J trimming: 3 bases; junction bases outside the gene matches: 6. CDR3 nucleotides: TGCAGCGTTGTTCAGGGGACAGACTACGAGCAGTACTTC. This translates into CSVVQGTDYEQYF.

The chain uses TRBV9 and TRBJ1-1; 8 positions agree with TRBD1. The CDR3 is made up of 16 amino acids. The germline gives CDR1 SGDLS, CDR2 YYNGEE. The V segment lost 3 bases and the J segment 0 bases; nucleotides outside the gene matches: 7. For the CDR3, the DNA is TGTGCCAGCAGCGACCGGACAGGGACTATGAACACTGAAGCTTTCTTT. Protein sequence: CASSDRTGTMNTEAFF.

The chain combines TRBV5-6 with TRBJ2-3; D gene ambiguous. Germline CDR1 reads SGHDT; CDR2 reads YYEEEE. Trimming took off 6 bases at V and 2 bases at J, with 13 bases between the two ends. This CDR3 comprises 14 residues. CDR3 bases: TGTGCCAGCACCTGGCGAGACCTCACAGATACGCAGTATTTT. Translation gives CASTWRDLTDTQYF.

This clone turned up a few times. V is TRBV28 and J is TRBJ1-5, with D maybe TRBD1 (5 bases). The CDR3 is 13 amino acids. Germline values: CDR1 MDHEN, CDR2 SYDVKM. The ends were cut back, 8 bases at V and 0 bases at J, with 8 bases in the middle. The CDR3 sequence: CASRRDSNQPQHF. The CDR3 DNA follows: TGTGCCAGCCGCAGGGATAGCAATCAGCCCCAGCATTTT.

The chain recombines TRBV5-1 with TRBJ2-7; 7 bases fit TRBD1. V gave up 4 bases and J gave up 3 bases; unmatched junction bases: 7. CDR3 length: 14 residues. Germline V gene sequence: CDR1 SGHRS, CDR2 YFSETQ. The CDR3 protein is CASSSFDRVYEQYF. As DNA, the CDR3 is TGCGCCAGCAGCAGTTTTGACAGGGTCTACGAGCAGTACTTC. Using reference TRBV5-1 and TRBJ2-7 for the parts outside the CDR3, the full variable domain is KAGVTQTPRYLIKTRGQQVTLSCSPISGHRSVSWYQQTPGQGLQFLFEYFSETQRNKGNFPGRFSGRQFSNSRSEMNVSTLELGDSALYLCASSSFDRVYEQYFGPGTRLTVT.

DNA for the CDR3: TGCAGCGTTACTACAGGGCAGGGCGGGGAGCTGTTTTTT. Residues: CSVTTGQGGELFF. The rearrangement uses TRBV29-1 and TRBJ2-2, with D perhaps matching TRBD1 (6 bases). The CDR3 has 13 amino acids. Deletions cut 5 bases from V and 7 bases from J, with 14 bases between. CDR1 and CDR2 from the germline V gene are SQVTM and ANQGSEA.

This clone was seen only a few times. The chain combines TRBV28 with TRBJ2-7, with TRBD1 matching 7 bases. Germline CDR1 MDHEN, CDR2 SYDVKM. V shed 8 bases and J 3 bases; nucleotides not matched to a gene: 7. CDR3 length: 13 amino acids. This chain's CDR3 is CASSGQLGYEQYF. CDR3 sequence (DNA): TGTGCCAGCTCGGGACAGTTGGGCTACGAGCAGTACTTC.

The V and J genes are TRBV4-1 and TRBJ2-5, with D tentatively TRBD1 or TRBD2 (5 bases each). The CDR3 is 13 amino acids. Looked up from germline, CDR1 is MGHRA and CDR2 is YSYEKL. V lost 2 bases to trimming and J lost 7 bases, with 11 bases between them. CDR3 sequence: CASSQIGDGTQYF. The CDR3 region has the DNA TGCGCCAGCAGCCAAATAGGGGACGGGACCCAGTACTTC.

This clone came up a few times. V and J are TRBV23-1 and TRBJ2-7, with unresolved D. TRBV23-1 carries the ORF label, with uncertain function. CDR3 length: 14 amino acids. V lost 4 bases, J lost 2 bases, and 12 bases lay in between. Written as DNA, the CDR3 is TGCGCCAGCAGTCCGTCAGCCTTCACCTACGAGCAGTACTTC. Protein sequence: CASSPSAFTYEQYF.

The rearrangement links TRBV30 to TRBJ2-7; D not certain. V lost 3 bases and J 2 bases, leaving 5 bases between the germline ends. The CDR3 spans 11 residues. The V gene's germline CDR1 is GTSNPN and CDR2 SVGIG (reference sequence). The CDR3 DNA is TGTGCCTGGAGAAGGACCTACGAGCAGTACTTC. Amino acid sequence: CAWRRTYEQYF.